This T cell receptor beta chain is from a study of T cells in Graves' hyperthyroidism and ophthalmopathy. RNA transcripts gave rise to amplified TCR beta CDR3 regions. The TCR CDR3 first-round RT-PCR relied on the HTBI primer set. TCRdb redid the calling of the multiplex PCR reads with MiXCR, one entry per CDR3 protein. The profile shows roughly 630,000 distinct CDR3 sequences, about 15% of them singletons. Patients were excluded because of uncontrolled infection, other autoimmune disease, pregnancy or lactation. Based on clinical symptoms, serum thyroxine and TRAb, thyroid ultrasound and orbital computed tomography, diagnoses were reached. This clonotype has ten or more counts. What it binds is not known. With 4 bases clipped from V and 2 bases from J, the junction kept 5 bases outside the gene matches. This CDR3 is 16 amino acids long. CDR1 is SNHLY, CDR2 FYNNEI, per germline. Study-level results: Separating ophthalmopathy from stable hyperthyroidism was achieved by a 13 V-J model. Expanded thyroid clonotypes (above 0.001) were mostly also found in blood.

Sequenced: blood. V usage is TRBV2 and J usage is TRBJ2-3, with TRBD2 matching 11 bases. The receptor's source is a woman in her twenties or thirties with Graves' hyperthyroidism. The CDR3 region has the DNA TGTGCCAGCAGTGCTGGGACTAGCGGCATCACAGATACGCAGTATTTT. Translating it yields CASSAGTSGITDTQYF.